This TCR beta chain stems from a study of T cells in Graves' hyperthyroidism and ophthalmopathy (dated by TCRdb to the late 2010s). For context, the study as a whole: Peripheral blood was sampled at the time of initial diagnosis, prior to any treatment. A discovery cohort of roughly 100 patients, 43 with Graves' ophthalmopathy and 57 with stable Graves' hyperthyroidism, was used to find distinguishing TCR V-J signatures. Prospective prediction of ophthalmopathy was tested in an independent validation cohort of approximately 18 hyperthyroidism patients and 15 to 17 patients who later progressed to ophthalmopathy. The 100 discovery patients were randomly divided into training and test sets at a 7:3 ratio. Thyroid tissue and blood T-cell repertoires from six Graves' hyperthyroidism patients were also compared in the study. After sampling, hyperthyroidism patients received methimazole starting at 30 mg daily, and ophthalmopathy patients received high-dose intravenous methylprednisolone. According to the paper, TCR Vbeta CDR3 sequencing was carried out on about 140 peripheral blood samples, which came from 40 to 45 ophthalmopathy, 70 to 80 hyperthyroidism and about 17 progressor patients.

Note on this clonotype: It lacks a known antigen. Base qualities were left out, and no much larger clone turns up one base away.

Graves' hyperthyroidism was defined as stable when no progression to ophthalmopathy occurred over 18 months of follow-up. The hyperthyroidism patients were between 18 and 65 years old and newly diagnosed, with a disease duration of less than 2 months. Patients with uncontrolled infections, other autoimmune diseases, pregnancy or lactation were excluded. Diagnoses were established on the basis of clinical symptoms, serum thyroxine and TRAb, thyroid ultrasound, and orbital computed tomography. PBMCs were isolated from about 10 ml of fresh peripheral blood by Ficoll-Paque density gradient centrifugation. Total RNA was extracted using Trizol reagent, and RNA quality was assessed on an Agilent 2100 Bioanalyzer. From cysteine to phenylalanine, the CDR3 is 19 amino acids long. Only CDR3 DNA remains: 57 bases, in frame from the first base. Per the germline V gene (reference sequence), LNHDA is the CDR1 and SQIVND is the CDR2. V has 6 bases trimmed and J has 3 bases trimmed; junction bases matching no gene number 17.

The TCR beta CDR3 regions were amplified from RNA transcripts. For the first round of RT-PCR on the TCR CDR3, the HTBI primer set was used together with the Qiagen OneStep RT-PCR kit. Libraries were constructed in a second round of multiplex PCR, after which size selection and purification were carried out. Paired-end sequencing of the libraries was performed with 100 bp reads on an Illumina HiSeq2000. In the original analysis: SOAPnuke was used to process the raw data, removing reads that contained adapters or uncalled bases, had a mean Phred below 15, or lacked an exact match to the constant primer or identifier. COPE v1.2.5 was used to merge the high-quality paired reads, and each unique nucleotide sequence was defined as a clonotype. MiTCR v1.1 was used to align the clonotypes against IMGT TRBV, TRBD and TRBJ reference segments. Only V-J combinations with frequency above 0.0001, covering 98% to 99.2% of repertoires, were analysed. The TCS score was defined as F50 (clonal expansion) divided by E x V (chaos), with BLOSUM62-based TCRdist calculated between CDR3 peptides within each V-J. Welch's t-statistics and random forest reduced roughly 540 V-J features to roughly 13, which were used in a naive Bayes classifier (R e1071). The public sequencing data were trimmed at Q25 with fastp and processed into clonotypes with MiXCR by TCRdb, which kept only in-frame beta chains. Identical CDR3 protein sequences are pooled into one entry, listed with their most common genes and DNA. These V and J calls originate from TCRdb's pipeline instead of the authors' own analysis. For this sample the table gives some 770,000 distinct CDR3 sequences, of which about a sixth were detected only once. The ten largest clones add up to under 9.5% of the sample.

What the study reported, not specific to this receptor: A model built on a 13 V-J signature distinguished ophthalmopathy from stable hyperthyroidism, reaching 85% to 90% sensitivity and about 81% specificity in cross-validation and 80%/75% in testing. Most expanded thyroid clonotypes (frequency above 0.001) were also found in blood, which suggests that blood repertoires may mirror thyroid immune responses. No statistical method was used to fix the sample size in advance, and group allocation was not hidden from the investigators. During validation, the model predicted progression to ophthalmopathy a median of approximately six months ahead of onset, with 60% to 71% sensitivity and 72% to 85% specificity.

The rearranged chain carries TRBV19 and TRBJ2-2, with 9 bases in between that match TRBD2. The receptor was isolated from a man between 18 and 35 years old with Graves' hyperthyroidism. The sequenced sample consisted of blood. The CDR3 corresponds to CASSNLGSGRQRHTGELFF. The sequence in DNA is TGTGCCAGTAGCAATCTGGGGAGCGGGAGGCAACGACACACCGGGGAGCTGTTTTTT.